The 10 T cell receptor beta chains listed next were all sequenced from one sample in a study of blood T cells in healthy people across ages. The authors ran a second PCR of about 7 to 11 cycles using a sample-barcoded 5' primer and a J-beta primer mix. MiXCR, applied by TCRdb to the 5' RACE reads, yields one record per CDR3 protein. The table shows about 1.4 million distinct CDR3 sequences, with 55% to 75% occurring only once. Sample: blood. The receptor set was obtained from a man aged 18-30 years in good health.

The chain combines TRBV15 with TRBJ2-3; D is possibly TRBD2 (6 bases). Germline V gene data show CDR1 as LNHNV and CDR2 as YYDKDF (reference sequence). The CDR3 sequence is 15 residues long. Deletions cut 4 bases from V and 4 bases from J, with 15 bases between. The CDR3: CATSNRDSVPDTQYF. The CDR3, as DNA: TGTGCCACCAGCAACCGGGACTCAGTCCCAGATACGCAGTATTTT.

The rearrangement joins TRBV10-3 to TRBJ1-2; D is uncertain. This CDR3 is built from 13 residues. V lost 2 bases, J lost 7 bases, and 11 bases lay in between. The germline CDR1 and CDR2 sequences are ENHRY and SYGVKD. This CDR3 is CAISERLEAGYTF. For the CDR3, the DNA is TGTGCCATCAGTGAGAGGTTGGAGGCTGGCTACACCTTC.

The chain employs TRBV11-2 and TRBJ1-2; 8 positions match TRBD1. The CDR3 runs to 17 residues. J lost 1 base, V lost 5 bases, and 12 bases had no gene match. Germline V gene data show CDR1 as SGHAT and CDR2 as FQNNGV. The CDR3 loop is CASSAIRGRSHNYGYTF. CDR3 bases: TGTGCCAGCAGCGCGATCAGGGGGCGATCCCATAACTATGGCTACACCTTC. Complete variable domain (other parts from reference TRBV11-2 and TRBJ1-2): EAGVAQSPRYKIIEKRQSVAFWCNPISGHATLYWYQQILGQGPKLLIQFQNNGVVDDSQLPKDRFSAERLKGVDSTLKIQPAKLEDSAVYLCASSAIRGRSHNYGYTFGSGTRLTVV.

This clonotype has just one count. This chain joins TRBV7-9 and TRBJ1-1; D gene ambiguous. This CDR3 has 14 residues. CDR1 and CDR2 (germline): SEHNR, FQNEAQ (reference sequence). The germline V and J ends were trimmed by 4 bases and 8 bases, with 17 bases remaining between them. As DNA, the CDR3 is TGTGCCAGCAGCTCGGGCCCCGGCCGATCAGAAGCTTTCTTT. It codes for CASSSGPGRSEAFF.

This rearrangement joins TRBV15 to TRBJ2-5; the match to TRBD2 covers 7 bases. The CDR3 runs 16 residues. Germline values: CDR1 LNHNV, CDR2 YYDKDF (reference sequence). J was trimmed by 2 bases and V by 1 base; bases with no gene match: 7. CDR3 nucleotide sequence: TGTGCCACCAGCAGAGTTCTAGCGGCAACACAAGAGACCCAGTACTTC. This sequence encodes CATSRVLAATQETQYF. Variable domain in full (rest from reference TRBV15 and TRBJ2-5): DAMVIQNPRYQVTQFGKPVTLSCSQTLNHNVMYWYQQKSSQAPKLLFHYYDKDFNNEADTPDNFQSRRPNTSFCFLDIRSPGLGDTAMYLCATSRVLAATQETQYFGPGTRLLVL.

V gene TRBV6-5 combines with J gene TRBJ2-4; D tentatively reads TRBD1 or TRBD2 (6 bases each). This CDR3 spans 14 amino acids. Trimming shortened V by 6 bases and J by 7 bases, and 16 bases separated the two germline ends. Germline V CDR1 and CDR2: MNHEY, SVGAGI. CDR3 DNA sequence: TGTGCCAGCAGCTCTACAGGGAGGTTGAACATTCAGTACTTC. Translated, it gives CASSSTGRLNIQYF.

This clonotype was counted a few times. The CDR3 loop is CASSVGGRVMYEQYF. The DNA of the CDR3 is TGTGCCAGCAGCGTAGGCGGCAGGGTCATGTACGAGCAGTACTTC. The rearrangement joins TRBV9 to TRBJ2-7; a weak D match, TRBD1 (5 bases). From germline, CDR1 is SGDLS and CDR2 YYNGEE. The CDR3 covers 15 residues. Trimming stripped 0 bases from V and 4 bases from J, with 14 bases between.

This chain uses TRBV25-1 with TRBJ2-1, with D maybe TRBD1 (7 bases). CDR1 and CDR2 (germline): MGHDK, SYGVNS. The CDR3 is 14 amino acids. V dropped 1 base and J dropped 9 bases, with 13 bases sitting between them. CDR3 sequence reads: CASSESAGGGEQFF. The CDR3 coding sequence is TGTGCCAGCAGTGAATCGGCAGGGGGAGGTGAGCAGTTCTTC.

CDR3 loop: CASSQEGLSGEAFF. CDR3 nucleotide sequence: TGCGCCAGCAGCCAAGAGGGCCTCTCTGGTGAAGCTTTCTTT. This sequence joins TRBV4-1 and TRBJ1-1; no firm D call. Germline lookup yields CDR1 MGHRA and CDR2 YSYEKL. This CDR3 is 14 amino acids long. V lost 0 bases and J 7 bases, leaving 12 bases between the germline ends.

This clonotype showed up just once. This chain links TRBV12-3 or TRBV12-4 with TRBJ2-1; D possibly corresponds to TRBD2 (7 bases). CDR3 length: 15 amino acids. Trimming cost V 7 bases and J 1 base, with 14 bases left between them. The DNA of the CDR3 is TGTGCCAGCAAGAGGAAGGGGGGGTCCTACAATGAGCAGTTCTTC. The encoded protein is CASKRKGGSYNEQFF.